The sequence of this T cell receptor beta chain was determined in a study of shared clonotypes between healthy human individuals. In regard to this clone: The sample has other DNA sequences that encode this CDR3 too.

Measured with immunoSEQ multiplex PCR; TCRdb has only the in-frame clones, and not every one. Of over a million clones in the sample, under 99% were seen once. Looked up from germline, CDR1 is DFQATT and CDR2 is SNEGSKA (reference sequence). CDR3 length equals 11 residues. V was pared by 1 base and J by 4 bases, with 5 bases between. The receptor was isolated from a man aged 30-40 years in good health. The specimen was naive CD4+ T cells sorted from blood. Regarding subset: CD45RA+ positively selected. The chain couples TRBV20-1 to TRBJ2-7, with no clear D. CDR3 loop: CSARGEYEQYF. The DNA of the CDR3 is TGCAGTGCTAGAGGCGAATACGAGCAGTACTTC.